The sequence of this T cell receptor beta chain was determined in a study of Ad26.COV2.S vaccination and SARS-CoV-2 variants (dated by TCRdb to the early 2020s). Notes on the research overall: Sequencing of the TCRbeta repertoire served to evaluate the specificity and breadth of SARS-CoV-2-reactive T cell receptors following Ad26.COV2.S vaccination. A total of approximately 30 samples were included in the TCR-sequenced set, comprising about 20 Ad26.COV2.S vaccine recipients, 5 placebo recipients and 8 SARS-CoV-2 convalescent individuals.

CDR1 and CDR2, per the germline V gene, are LGHNA and YSLEER. V lost 1 base and J lost 3 bases, and the count of bases not matched to a germline gene is 4. Inclusive of the bounding cysteine and phenylalanine, the CDR3 is 15 residues long. Only CDR3 DNA remains: 45 bases, in frame from the first base. Concerning this clone: Which antigen it targets is not known. Base qualities are not at hand, and no much larger clone is one base apart.

The immunoSEQ Assay was the method used to sequence TCRbeta CDR3 regions. After extraction, genomic DNA underwent amplification by bias-controlled multiplex PCR, followed by high-throughput sequencing. The authors' analysis ran thus. To quantify the absolute abundance of every unique TCRbeta CDR3 region, sequences were collapsed and filtered. T cell fraction was estimated by normalizing TCRbeta template counts to usable DNA, which was measured by amplifying reference genes present in all nucleated cells. Repertoire TCRs were annotated as SARS-CoV-2-specific by exact matching of V gene, CDR3 amino acid sequence and J gene to a known reactive TCR set. The reference SARS-CoV-2 TCR set was derived from MIRA and filtered for enrichment in COVID-19-positive ImmuneCODE repertoires, a step that removed public or cross-reactive TCRs. Using the MIRA antigens, annotated TCRs were further analysed by specific ORF or by position within an ORF. Depth was the summed frequency of annotated unique rearrangements, while breadth was defined as annotated unique rearrangements over total unique productive rearrangements. Two-sided Wilcoxon rank-sum tests were applied when comparing TCR breadth between groups. The table was pulled from immuneACCESS by TCRdb, which kept in-frame rearrangements only. Such tables lose some clones; where checked, under half of the loss comes from unresolved V genes, and the rest has no known cause. The V and J calls and clone size were taken over from that table, and D and trimming were inferred from the DNA. Here the sample has hundreds of thousands of clones; under 95% occur a single time. Under 5% of the sample is held by the ten biggest clonotypes.

Beyond this particular receptor, the publication reports: Substantial breadth of spike-specific CD8+ and CD4+ T cell responses was reported after vaccination. Higher spike-specific TCR breadth was observed in Ad26.COV2.S recipients than in placebo recipients (P = 0.0014). Non-spike TCR breadth was comparable between vaccine and placebo recipients, consistent with the vaccine containing only spike. It was noted by the authors that total T cell responses may have been underestimated by the TCR breadth and depth analyses.

What this sample's time point label stands for: individuals recovered from natural SARS-CoV-2 infection. This TCR was sampled from a human donor who had recovered from COVID-19. The sequencing used peripheral blood, collected after recovery from COVID-19. The rearrangement joined TRBV4-3 to TRBJ2-7; TRBD1 matches 9 bases in the middle. The DNA sequence is TGCGCCAGCAGCCAAGTTTTGGGACAGGGCTACGAGCAGTACTTC. Its translation is CASSQVLGQGYEQYF.